Listed below are T cell receptor beta chains from one sample, sequenced in a study of cytomegalovirus exposure and HLA in healthy donors. This table comes from immunoSEQ multiplex PCR, and its TCRdb copy is limited to in-frame clones, with some not included. The sample includes just over 150,000 clones, around 74% of them seen just once. Sequenced sample: PBMCs. These receptors were collected from a female donor in good health and CMV-seronegative. Each CDR3 is given with its conserved first and last residue. Fields, in order: CDR3 length, V gene, J gene, D gene, clone size, CDR3 protein, CDR3 DNA. A D gene is named only where the DNA matches it firmly. Clone size is shown for a subset of rows, as once, few, many or a class of expanded clone.

>12|TRBV4-1|TRBJ1-5|TRBD1|once
CASSQSGGPQHF
TGCGCCAGCAGCCAATCAGGGGGGCCCCAGCATTTT
>15|TRBV2|TRBJ2-7|TRBD2|-
CASSSRGGEGDEQYF
TGTGCCAGCAGTTCCCGGGGGGGAGAGGGCGACGAGCAGTACTTC
>18|TRBV7-9|TRBJ1-5|TRBD1|-
CASSLASTGTGFGQPQHF
TGTGCCAGCAGCTTAGCTTCTACCGGGACAGGGTTCGGTCAGCCCCAGCATTTT
>10|TRBV9|TRBJ1-2|-|few
CVGGGHGYTF
TGTGTGGGGGGGGGCCATGGCTACACCTTC
>12|TRBV6-5|TRBJ2-7|-|-
CASIDIAYEQYF
TGTGCCAGCATCGACATCGCCTACGAGCAGTACTTC
>13|TRBV5-1|TRBJ1-2|TRBD1|few
CASSFTGEYGYTF
TGCGCCAGCAGCTTCACAGGGGAATATGGCTACACCTTC
>16|TRBV27|TRBJ2-1|TRBD2|-
CASSLFGRAFVYEQFF
TGTGCCAGCAGTTTATTCGGGAGGGCCTTTGTATATGAGCAGTTCTTC
>13|TRBV27|TRBJ2-3|-|-
CASSPFEPHTQYF
TGTGCCAGCAGTCCCTTCGAGCCCCATACGCAGTATTTT
>15|TRBV14|TRBJ2-1|-|-
CASSQKTRVYNEQFF
TGTGCCAGCAGCCAGAAGACTAGGGTCTACAATGAGCAGTTCTTC
>17|TRBV19|TRBJ2-1|TRBD1|-
CASSIGPTGSSYNEQFF
TGTGCCAGTAGTATAGGGCCGACAGGGAGCTCCTACAATGAGCAGTTCTTC
>18|TRBV30|TRBJ2-5|TRBD2|few
CAWSVALAGGVDQETQYF
TGTGCCTGGAGTGTCGCACTAGCGGGGGGCGTCGACCAAGAGACCCAGTACTTC
>12|TRBV29-1|TRBJ2-5|TRBD1|-
CSVDRGDETQYF
TGCAGCGTCGACAGGGGAGACGAGACCCAGTACTTC
>17|TRBV7-9|TRBJ1-6|TRBD1|-
CASSQTPGTGYNSPLHF
TGTGCCAGCAGCCAAACACCCGGGACAGGTTATAATTCACCCCTCCACTTT
>15|TRBV6-5|TRBJ2-6|TRBD2|-
CASSLGGAGANVLTF
TGTGCCAGCAGTCTTGGGGGGGCTGGGGCCAACGTCCTGACTTTC
>15|TRBV5-1|TRBJ2-3|TRBD1|once
CASSFGTGGTDTQYF
TGCGCCAGCAGCTTTGGGACAGGGGGCACAGATACGCAGTATTTT
>14|TRBV7-2|TRBJ1-3|-|once
CASSLARAGNTIYF
TGTGCCAGCAGCTTAGCCAGGGCTGGAAACACCATATATTTT
>14|TRBV5-1|TRBJ2-1|TRBD2|-
CASRSGATYNEQFF
TGCGCCAGCAGGAGCGGGGCAACCTACAATGAGCAGTTCTTC
>13|TRBV19|TRBJ2-7|-|-
CASSATAPYEQYF
TGTGCCAGTAGTGCCACAGCACCCTACGAGCAGTACTTC
>15|TRBV6-1|TRBJ2-1|-|-
CASSEAQGVRNEQFF
TGTGCCAGCAGTGAAGCGCAAGGGGTTCGCAATGAGCAGTTCTTC
>13|TRBV7-6|TRBJ2-3|-|-
CASSFLLSDTQYF
TGTGCCAGCAGCTTCCTTTTATCAGATACGCAGTATTTT
>14|TRBV2|TRBJ1-1|TRBD1|-
CASSFDRANTEAFF
TGTGCCAGCAGTTTTGACAGGGCGAACACTGAAGCTTTCTTT
>13|TRBV5-1|TRBJ1-1|-|-
CASSLARNTEAFF
TGCGCCAGCAGCTTGGCCAGGAACACTGAAGCTTTCTTT
>15|TRBV5-5|TRBJ2-3|TRBD2|-
CASSPAGGGADTQYF
TGTGCCAGCAGCCCAGCGGGGGGAGGGGCAGATACGCAGTATTTT
>15|TRBV18|TRBJ1-1|TRBD1|-
CASSPFEGANTEAFF
TGTGCCAGCTCACCATTTGAGGGGGCCAACACTGAAGCTTTCTTT
>14|TRBV29-1|TRBJ1-2|-|-
CSAEDGLKLEGYTF
TGCAGCGCCGAAGACGGCCTAAAGCTAGAAGGCTACACCTTC
>15|TRBV5-1|TRBJ1-1|TRBD1|-
CASSPTGQVNTEAFF
TGCGCCAGCAGTCCCACCGGACAGGTGAACACTGAAGCTTTCTTT
>19|TRBV6-4|TRBJ2-1|TRBD1|-
CASSAGTGGAFSSYNEQFF
TGTGCCAGCAGCGCCGGGACAGGGGGCGCGTTTAGTTCCTACAATGAGCAGTTCTTC
>14|TRBV19|TRBJ1-1|-|few
CASSIAGRNTEAFF
TGTGCCAGTAGTATAGCTGGCAGAAACACTGAAGCTTTCTTT
>11|TRBV7-2|TRBJ2-1|-|-
CASRTNNEQFF
TGTGCCAGCAGAACTAACAATGAGCAGTTCTTC
>14|TRBV27|TRBJ2-7|TRBD1|-
CASSLIGTGDEQYF
TGTGCCAGCAGTTTAATAGGGACAGGCGACGAGCAGTACTTC
>14|TRBV7-9|TRBJ1-1|TRBD1|once
CASSSGQGNTEAFF
TGTGCCAGCAGCTCAGGACAGGGGAACACTGAAGCTTTCTTT
>15|TRBV5-1|TRBJ1-3|-|-
CASSLGLSSGNTIYF
TGCGCCAGCAGCTTGGGCCTAAGCTCTGGAAACACCATATATTTT